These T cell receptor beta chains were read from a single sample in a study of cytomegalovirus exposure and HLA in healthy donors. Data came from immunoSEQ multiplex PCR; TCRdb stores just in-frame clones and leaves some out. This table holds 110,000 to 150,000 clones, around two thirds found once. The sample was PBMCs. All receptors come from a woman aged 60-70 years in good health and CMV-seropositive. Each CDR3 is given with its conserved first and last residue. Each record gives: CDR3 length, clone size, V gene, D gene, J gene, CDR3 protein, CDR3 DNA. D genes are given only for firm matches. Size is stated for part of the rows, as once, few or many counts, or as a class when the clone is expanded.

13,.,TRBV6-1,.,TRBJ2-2,CASSGQEAGELFF,TGTGCCAGCTCAGGCCAGGAGGCCGGGGAGCTGTTTTTT
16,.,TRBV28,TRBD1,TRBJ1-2,CASSSAPGQGNYGYTF,TGTGCCAGCAGTTCCGCCCCGGGACAGGGGAACTATGGCTACACCTTC
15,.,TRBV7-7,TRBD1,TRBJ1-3,CASSSGQGAGNTIYF,TGTGCCAGCAGCTCTGGACAGGGAGCTGGAAACACCATATATTTT
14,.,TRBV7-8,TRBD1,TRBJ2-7,CATLRDRGLYEQYF,TGTGCCACATTAAGGGACAGGGGGCTCTACGAGCAGTACTTC
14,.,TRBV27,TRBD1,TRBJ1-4,CASSRLGGGEKLFF,TGTGCCAGCAGCCGATTAGGGGGCGGCGAAAAACTGTTTTTT
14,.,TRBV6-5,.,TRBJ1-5,CASSYSPEDQPQHF,TGTGCCAGCAGTTACTCACCAGAAGATCAGCCCCAGCATTTT
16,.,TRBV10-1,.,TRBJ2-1,CASSESIGTGDNEQFF,TGCGCCAGCAGTGAGTCGATAGGGACTGGAGACAATGAGCAGTTCTTC
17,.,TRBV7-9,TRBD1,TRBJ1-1,CASSFRDRAPRNTEAFF,TGTGCCAGCAGCTTCCGGGACAGGGCTCCCAGGAACACTGAAGCTTTCTTT
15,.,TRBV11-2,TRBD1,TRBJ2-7,CASRHSGTGVGEQYF,TGTGCCAGCAGACACTCCGGGACAGGCGTAGGCGAGCAGTACTTC
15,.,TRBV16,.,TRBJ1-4,CASSQSATGNEKLFF,TGTGCCAGCAGCCAAAGCGCAACGGGGAATGAAAAACTGTTTTTT
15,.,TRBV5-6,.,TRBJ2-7,CASSRLGPSSYEQYF,TGTGCCAGCAGTCGTCTGGGCCCAAGCTCCTACGAGCAGTACTTC
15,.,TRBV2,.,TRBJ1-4,CASSDRSRYNEKLFF,TGTGCCAGCAGTGATCGGTCCCGGTATAATGAAAAACTGTTTTTT
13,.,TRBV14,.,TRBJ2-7,CASSKLQGYEQYF,TGTGCCAGCAGCAAATTACAGGGTTACGAGCAGTACTTC
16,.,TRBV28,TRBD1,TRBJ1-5,CASSFGSGGTNQPQHF,TGTGCCAGCAGTTTTGGGTCAGGGGGGACCAATCAGCCCCAGCATTTT
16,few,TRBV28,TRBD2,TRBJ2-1,CASSSSGLASGNEQFF,TGTGCCAGCAGTTCATCGGGTTTGGCTAGCGGGAATGAGCAGTTCTTC
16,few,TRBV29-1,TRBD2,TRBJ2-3,CSVDPGLAGFTDTQYF,TGCAGCGTTGACCCTGGACTAGCGGGATTCACAGATACGCAGTATTTT
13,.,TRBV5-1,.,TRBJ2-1,CASSLDRYNEQFF,TGCGCCAGCAGCTTAGACAGGTACAATGAGCAGTTCTTC
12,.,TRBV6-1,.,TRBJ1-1,CASSSSGARAFF,TGTGCCAGCAGCTCTAGCGGGGCGCGGGCTTTCTTT
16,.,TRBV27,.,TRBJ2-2,CASSLSGRGNTGELFF,TGTGCCAGCAGTTTATCGGGCAGGGGGAACACCGGGGAGCTGTTTTTT
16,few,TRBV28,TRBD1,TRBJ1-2,CASRSTGTGFNYGYTF,TGTGCCAGCAGATCCACCGGGACAGGATTCAACTATGGCTACACCTTC
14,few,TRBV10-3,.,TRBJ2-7,CAISESNRFYEQYF,TGTGCCATCAGTGAGTCTAACAGGTTCTACGAGCAGTACTTC
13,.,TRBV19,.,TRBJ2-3,CASSIGVSDTQYF,TGTGCCAGTAGTATAGGAGTGTCAGATACGCAGTATTTT
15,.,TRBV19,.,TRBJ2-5,CASSTGRGAVETQYF,TGTGCCAGTAGTACCGGGAGAGGGGCGGTTGAGACCCAGTACTTC
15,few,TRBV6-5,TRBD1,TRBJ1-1,CASSYRQGVNTEAFF,TGTGCCAGCAGTTACCGACAGGGGGTGAACACTGAAGCTTTCTTT
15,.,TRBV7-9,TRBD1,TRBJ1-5,CASSHGTGVNQPQHF,TGTGCCAGCAGCCATGGGACAGGGGTAAATCAGCCTCAGCATTTT
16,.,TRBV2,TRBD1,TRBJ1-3,CASSGISTGSGNTIYF,TGTGCCAGCAGTGGTATCTCGACAGGGAGTGGAAACACCATATATTTT
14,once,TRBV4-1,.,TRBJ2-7,CASSQRGSAYEQYF,TGCGCCAGCAGTCAGAGGGGGTCTGCCTACGAGCAGTACTTC
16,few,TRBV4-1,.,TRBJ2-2,CASSPQGTSNTGELFF,TGCGCCAGCAGCCCACAGGGCACTTCGAACACCGGGGAGCTGTTTTTT
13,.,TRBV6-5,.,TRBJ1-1,CASRIFRDTEAFF,TGTGCCAGCAGGATCTTCCGGGACACTGAAGCTTTCTTT
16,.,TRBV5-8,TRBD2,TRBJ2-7,CASSLAGTSRSYEQYF,TGTGCCAGCAGCTTGGCCGGGACTAGTAGATCCTACGAGCAGTACTTC
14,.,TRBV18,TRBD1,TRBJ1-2,CASSPDRGGHGYTF,TGTGCCAGCTCTCCAGACAGGGGAGGTCATGGCTACACCTTC
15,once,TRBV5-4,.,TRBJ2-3,CASSLGGFSTDTQYF,TGTGCCAGCAGCTTGGGCGGGTTCAGCACAGATACGCAGTATTTT
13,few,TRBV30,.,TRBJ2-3,CAWSVGNTDTQYF,TGTGCCTGGAGTGTTGGCAACACAGATACGCAGTATTTT
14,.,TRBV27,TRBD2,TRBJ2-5,CASRRSGLYETQYF,TGTGCCAGCAGACGATCGGGACTATATGAGACCCAGTACTTC
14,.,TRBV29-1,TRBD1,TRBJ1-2,CSSGEGQGFYGYTF,TGCAGCTCGGGAGAGGGACAGGGGTTCTATGGCTACACCTTC
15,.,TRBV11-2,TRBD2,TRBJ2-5,CASSFGTRNQETQYF,TGTGCCAGCAGCTTTGGGACTAGAAACCAAGAGACCCAGTACTTC
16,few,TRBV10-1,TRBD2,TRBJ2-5,CASSEGLAGGQETQYF,TGCGCCAGCAGTGAGGGACTAGCGGGAGGGCAAGAGACCCAGTACTTC